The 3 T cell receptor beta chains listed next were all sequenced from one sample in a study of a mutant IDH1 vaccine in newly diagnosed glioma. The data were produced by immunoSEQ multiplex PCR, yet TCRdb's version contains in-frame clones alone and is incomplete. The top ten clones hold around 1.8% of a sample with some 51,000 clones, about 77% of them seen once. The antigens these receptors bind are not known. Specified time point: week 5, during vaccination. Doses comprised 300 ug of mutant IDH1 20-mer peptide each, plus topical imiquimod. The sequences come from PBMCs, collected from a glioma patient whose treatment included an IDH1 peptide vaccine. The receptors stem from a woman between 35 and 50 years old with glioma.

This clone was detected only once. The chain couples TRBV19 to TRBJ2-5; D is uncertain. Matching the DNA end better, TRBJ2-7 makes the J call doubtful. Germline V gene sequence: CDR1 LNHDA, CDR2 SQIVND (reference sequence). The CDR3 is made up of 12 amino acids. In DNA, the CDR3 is TGTGCCAGTAGTATAGTTGGTTACGAGCAGTACTTC. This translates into CASSIVGYEQYF.

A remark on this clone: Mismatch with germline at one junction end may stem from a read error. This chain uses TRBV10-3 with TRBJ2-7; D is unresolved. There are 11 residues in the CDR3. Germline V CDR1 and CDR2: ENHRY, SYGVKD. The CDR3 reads CATSPTYEQYF. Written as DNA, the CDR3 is TGTGCCACCAGTCCCACCTACGAGCAGTACTTC.

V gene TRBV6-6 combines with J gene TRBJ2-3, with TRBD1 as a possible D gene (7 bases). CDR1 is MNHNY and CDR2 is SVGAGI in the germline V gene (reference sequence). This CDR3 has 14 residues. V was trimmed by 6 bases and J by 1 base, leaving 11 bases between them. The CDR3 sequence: CASSRGVRTDTQYF. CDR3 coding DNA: TGTGCCAGCAGCAGGGGGGTCCGCACAGATACGCAGTATTTT.